The next 27 T cell receptor beta chains were all read from a single sample in a study of cytomegalovirus exposure and HLA in healthy donors (dated by TCRdb to the late 2010s). Library generation was performed with the immunoSEQ multiplex PCR assay. The clones in this table, taken by TCRdb from immuneACCESS, are in-frame only. Not every clone is retained; where verified, under half of the shortfall comes from an unresolved V gene, and the cause of the rest is unknown. This sample lists some 50,000 clones; 94% were detected once. In total, the top ten clones hold around 8% of the sample. Sequencing input: PBMCs. The source of these receptors is a woman under 30 in good health and CMV-seropositive.

V gene TRBV6-1 combines with J gene TRBJ2-2; TRBD2 agrees at 7 bases. V shed 4 bases, J shed 7 bases, and the junction held 12 bases outside the gene matches. Per germline, CDR1 MNHNS and CDR2 SASEGT. The CDR3 spans 16 residues. The CDR3 sequence: CASSGLAVGFIGELFF. DNA for the CDR3: TGTGCCAGCAGTGGACTAGCTGTCGGGTTTATCGGGGAGCTGTTTTTT.

V and J are TRBV7-2 and TRBJ1-1; D is unresolved. V was cut by 5 bases and J by 4 bases, with 11 bases left in between. The germline gives CDR1 SGHTA, CDR2 FQGNSA. This CDR3 comprises 13 residues. DNA of the CDR3: TGTGCCAGCAGCCCAGTGGTCCTCACTGAAGCTTTCTTT. Amino acids: CASSPVVLTEAFF.

This chain links TRBV7-9 with TRBJ1-1; D might be TRBD1 (5 bases). The V end was cut by 0 bases, the J end by 6 bases, with 17 bases between. CDR1 and CDR2 (germline): SEHNR, FQNEAQ (reference sequence). This CDR3 region has 16 residues. The CDR3 is CASSLAGEGRKPEAFF. The CDR3 coding sequence is TGTGCCAGCAGCTTAGCAGGGGAGGGGAGAAAACCTGAAGCTTTCTTT.

The rearrangement joins TRBV30 to TRBJ2-6, with D unresolved. The CDR3 extends over 17 amino acids. Germline V lookup: CDR1 GTSNPN, CDR2 SVGIG (reference sequence). V lost 6 bases and J lost 1, with 19 bases in between. This chain's CDR3 is CACTLSRVLSGANVLTF. CDR3 nucleotides: TGTGCCTGTACCCTTTCTCGGGTACTTTCTGGGGCCAACGTCCTGACTTTC.

This clone appeared a single time. The V gene is TRBV19, the J gene TRBJ2-1; D gene uncertain. The CDR3 sequence is 15 residues long. Trimming removed 5 bases at V and 6 bases at J, with 17 bases between. Germline loops: CDR1 LNHDA, CDR2 SQIVND (reference sequence). DNA of the CDR3: TGTGCCAGTAGTCCACAGCCCCTCGCAGGCAATGAGCAGTTCTTC. This gives the protein CASSPQPLAGNEQFF.

The chain combines TRBV7-8 with TRBJ2-2, with D possibly being TRBD2 (6 bases). Between the trimmed V and J ends, which lost 5 bases and 8 bases, there was a span of 18 bases. This CDR3 comprises 15 residues. Germline lookup yields CDR1 SGHVS and CDR2 FQNEAQ. CDR3: CASSRWDSNGGELFF. The CDR3 bases are TGTGCCAGCAGCCGATGGGACTCGAATGGGGGGGAGCTGTTTTTT.

The V and J genes are TRBV20-1 and TRBJ1-2, with D possibly matching TRBD1 (5 bases). The CDR3 spans 10 residues. Germline V lookup: CDR1 DFQATT, CDR2 SNEGSKA (reference sequence). The germline V and J ends were trimmed by 2 bases and 13 bases, with 11 bases remaining between them. Here the CDR3 reads CSARQGSCTF. The CDR3 region has the DNA TGCAGTGCTAGACAGGGTTCCTGCACCTTC.

This clone has only one observation. The chain links TRBV9 to TRBJ1-3; TRBD1 might be the D (6 bases). Trimming left V 3 bases short and J 4 bases short, with 20 bases between. Germline CDR1 is SGDLS and CDR2 is YYNGEE. This CDR3 has 17 residues. In DNA, the CDR3 is TGTGCCAGCAGCGCCCTCCAGGTGGGGGGGGCCGGAAACACCATATATTTT. Translation gives CASSALQVGGAGNTIYF.

The genes are TRBV5-1 and TRBJ2-5, with 11 nucleotides matching TRBD2. CDR3 length: 15 residues. The germline V gene has CDR1 SGHRS and CDR2 YFSETQ. After removal of 3 bases from V and 1 base from J, the junction contained 2 bases not matched to a gene. The DNA of the CDR3 is TGCGCCAGCAGCTCGGGACTAGCGGTCCAAGAGACCCAGTACTTC. It yields the protein CASSSGLAVQETQYF. The full variable domain, completed using reference TRBV5-1 and TRBJ2-5, is KAGVTQTPRYLIKTRGQQVTLSCSPISGHRSVSWYQQTPGQGLQFLFEYFSETQRNKGNFPGRFSGRQFSNSRSEMNVSTLELGDSALYLCASSSGLAVQETQYFGPGTRLLVL.

The chain links TRBV28 to TRBJ2-2; 11 positions match TRBD1. Germline V gene sequence: CDR1 MDHEN, CDR2 SYDVKM. V dropped 6 bases and J dropped 1; count of bases not matched to a gene: 10. There are 18 residues in the CDR3. The CDR3 spells CASSLRPGTGGNTGELFF. DNA for the CDR3: TGTGCCAGCAGCCTAAGACCCGGGACAGGGGGGAACACCGGGGAGCTGTTTTTT.

V and J are TRBV10-3 and TRBJ1-3; D not certain. The length of the CDR3 is 15 residues. Trimming stripped 0 bases from V and 5 bases from J, with 11 bases between. Germline assignment: CDR1 ENHRY and CDR2 SYGVKD. CDR3 coding DNA: TGTGCCATCAGTGAGTCGAAGGGAGGGCGAAACACCATATATTTT. It codes for CAISESKGGRNTIYF.

This clone was picked up a small number of times. The chain employs TRBV6-6 and TRBJ1-3, with D possibly being TRBD1 (6 bases). Trimming left V 6 bases short and J 0 bases short, with 9 bases between. Germline V CDR1 and CDR2: MNHNY, SVGAGI (reference sequence). The CDR3 extends over 14 amino acids. The CDR3, as DNA: TGTGCCAGCAGCAAACAGGGCTCTGGAAACACCATATATTTT. Its translation: CASSKQGSGNTIYF.

This chain connects TRBV10-3 to TRBJ2-1; 12 bases are a match to TRBD2. The CDR3 extends over 16 amino acids. The trim removed 3 bases at V and 2 bases at J, leaving 2 bases unmatched. Germline CDR1 and CDR2: ENHRY and SYGVKD. This chain's CDR3 is CAISDTSGRTYNEQFF. In DNA form, the CDR3 reads TGTGCCATCAGTGACACTAGCGGGAGGACCTACAATGAGCAGTTCTTC.

The chain links TRBV6-1 to TRBJ2-1; 9 nucleotides agree with TRBD2. There are 15 residues in the CDR3. The germline CDR1 and CDR2 sequences are MNHNS and SASEGT. V was pared by 0 bases and J by 4 bases, with 1 base of the junction left unmatched. This chain's CDR3 is CASSEAAGGYNEQFF. In nucleotides, the CDR3 is TGTGCCAGCAGTGAAGCCGCGGGAGGGTACAATGAGCAGTTCTTC.

This chain joins TRBV15 and TRBJ2-7; D not certain. Trimming cost V 0 bases and J 3 bases, with 12 bases left between them. The CDR3 has 15 amino acids. Germline CDR1 is LNHNV and CDR2 is YYDKDF (reference sequence). This chain's CDR3 is CATSRDSDLYYEQYF. CDR3 in DNA: TGTGCCACCAGCAGAGATAGTGACTTATACTACGAGCAGTACTTC.

This chain uses TRBV28 with TRBJ2-3, with TRBD1 identical over 7 bases. Germline trimming cut 3 bases from V and 3 bases from J; bases unmatched to any gene: 6. In germline, CDR1 is MDHEN, CDR2 SYDVKM. The CDR3 contains 15 residues. The CDR3, as DNA: TGTGCCAGCAGTTTGGGTAGGGGGCGAACAGATACGCAGTATTTT. This sequence encodes CASSLGRGRTDTQYF.

The chain joins TRBV15 to TRBJ1-1; 7 bases line up with TRBD1. J gave up 1 base and V 5 bases, and 7 bases lay outside the gene matches. CDR1 is LNHNV, CDR2 YYDKDF, per germline (reference sequence). The CDR3 is made up of 15 amino acids. In nucleotides, the CDR3 is TGTGCCACCAGCCTTCGCCGGGACAGGAACACTGAAGCTTTCTTT. Its translation: CATSLRRDRNTEAFF. Based on the CDR3 plus reference TRBV15 and TRBJ1-1, the full variable domain is DAMVIQNPRYQVTQFGKPVTLSCSQTLNHNVMYWYQQKSSQAPKLLFHYYDKDFNNEADTPDNFQSRRPNTSFCFLDIRSPGLGDTAMYLCATSLRRDRNTEAFFGQGTRLTVV.

The chain recombines TRBV9 with TRBJ2-3; maybe TRBD2 (7 bases). V was pared by 3 bases and J by 4 bases, with 15 bases between. This CDR3 comprises 15 residues. CDR1 SGDLS and CDR2 YYNGEE come from the germline V gene. Here the CDR3 reads CASSGGGRPPDTQYF. CDR3 DNA: TGTGCCAGCAGCGGGGGGGGCCGTCCCCCAGATACGCAGTATTTT.

The rearrangement uses TRBV27 and TRBJ1-1; 7 nucleotides agree with TRBD1. Germline-derived CDR1 and CDR2 are MNHEY and SMNVEV (reference sequence). The CDR3 has 15 residues. Trimming at V came to 6 bases and at J to 4 bases, leaving 11 bases not matched to a gene. As DNA, the CDR3 is TGTGCCAGCAGCCGGGCAGGGGGAGAGGGCACTGAAGCTTTCTTT. Translating it yields CASSRAGGEGTEAFF.

The J gene is TRBJ2-3, the V gene TRBV5-1, with 7 bases lining up with TRBD2. The germline CDR1 and CDR2 sequences are SGHRS and YFSETQ. V was clipped by 0 bases and J by 3 bases; unmatched bases: 4. The CDR3 loop spans 15 amino acids. CDR3 region: CASSLAGGKTDTQYF. The DNA for the CDR3 is TGCGCCAGCAGCTTGGCGGGGGGAAAGACAGATACGCAGTATTTT.

The rearrangement joins TRBV10-3 to TRBJ1-6; 7 positions match TRBD1. The CDR3 is made up of 15 amino acids. Germline V gene data show CDR1 as ENHRY and CDR2 as SYGVKD. The ends lost 3 bases at V and 6 bases at J; junction bases unmatched: 5. The CDR3 reads CAISDGDSFNSPLHF. The CDR3 nucleotides read TGTGCCATCAGTGACGGGGACAGTTTTAATTCACCCCTCCACTTT.

Note on this clone: At one end, the junction sequence differs from germline, possibly due to a read error. The chain joins TRBV4-2 to TRBJ2-7, with D possibly TRBD2 on 6 matching bases. Germline loops: CDR1 LGHNA, CDR2 YNFKEQ. There are 15 residues in the CDR3. CDR3 in amino acids: CASSQDYGGTYGQYF. CDR3 coding DNA: TGTGCCAGCAGCCAAGATTACGGGGGAACCTACGGGCAGTACTTC.

V is TRBV28 and J is TRBJ2-7, with 9 nucleotides matching TRBD2. The CDR3 is made up of 14 amino acids. The ends lost 6 bases at V and 1 base at J; junction bases unmatched: 4. CDR1 and CDR2 from the germline V gene are MDHEN and SYDVKM. DNA for the CDR3: TGTGCCAGCAGGCCTAGCGGGACTTCCTACGAGCAGTACTTC. Its protein product is CASRPSGTSYEQYF.

The chain is built from TRBV19 and TRBJ1-5; the D gene is possibly TRBD1 (5 bases). From germline, CDR1 is LNHDA and CDR2 SQIVND (reference sequence). V shed 1 base and J shed 3 bases, with 10 bases lying between them. The CDR3 has 15 residues. The CDR3 nucleotides are TGTGCCAGTAGTATAGGGGGCTGGGACAATCAGCCCCAGCATTTT. This gives the protein CASSIGGWDNQPQHF.

This chain joins TRBV21-1 and TRBJ2-7; the tabulated D call, TRBD2, remains unverified against the DNA. TRBV21-1 is tagged as a pseudogene. This CDR3 spans 17 amino acids. CDR3 nucleotides: TGTGCCAGCAGAACCACCCGGCGTGCGGGGATAGGCTACGAGCAGTACTTC. The encoded protein is CASRTTRRAGIGYEQYF.

J is TRBJ2-1 and V is TRBV5-1; possibly TRBD2 for D (6 bases). V lost 0 bases to trimming and J lost 1 base, with 11 bases between them. This CDR3 contains 16 residues. From germline, CDR1 is SGHRS and CDR2 YFSETQ. The CDR3 loop reads CASSLGGGISYNEQFF. The DNA for the CDR3 is TGCGCCAGCAGCTTGGGTGGCGGGATTTCCTACAATGAGCAGTTCTTC.

The chain has TRBV7-2 and TRBJ2-7; 7 positions match TRBD2. This CDR3 is 15 amino acids long. In germline, CDR1 is SGHTA, CDR2 FQGNSA. Germline trimming cut 2 bases from V and 1 base from J; bases unmatched to any gene: 5. This chain's CDR3 is CASSLIAGESYEQYF. CDR3 coding DNA: TGTGCCAGCAGCTTAATTGCGGGGGAGTCCTACGAGCAGTACTTC.